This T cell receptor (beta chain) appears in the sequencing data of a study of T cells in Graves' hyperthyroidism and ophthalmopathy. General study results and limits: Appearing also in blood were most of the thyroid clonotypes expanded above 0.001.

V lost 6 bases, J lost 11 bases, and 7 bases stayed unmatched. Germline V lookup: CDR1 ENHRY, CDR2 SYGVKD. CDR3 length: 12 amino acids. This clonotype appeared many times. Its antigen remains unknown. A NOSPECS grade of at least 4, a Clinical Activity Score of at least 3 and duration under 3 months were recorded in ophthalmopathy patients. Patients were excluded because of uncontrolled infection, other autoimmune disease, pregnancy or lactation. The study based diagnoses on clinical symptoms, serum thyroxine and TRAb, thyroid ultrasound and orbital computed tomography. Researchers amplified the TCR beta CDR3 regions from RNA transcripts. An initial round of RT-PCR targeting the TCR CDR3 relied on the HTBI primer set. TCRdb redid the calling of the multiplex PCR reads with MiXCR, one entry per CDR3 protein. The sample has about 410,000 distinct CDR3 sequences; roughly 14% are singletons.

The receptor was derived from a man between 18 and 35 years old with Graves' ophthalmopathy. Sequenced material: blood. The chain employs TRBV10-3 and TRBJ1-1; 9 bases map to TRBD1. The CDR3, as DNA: TGTGCCATCAGGGGGACAGGGATTAATGCTTTCTTT. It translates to CAIRGTGINAFF.